A selection of T cell receptor beta chains follows, all from one sample in a study of a mutant IDH1 vaccine in newly diagnosed glioma. No cognate antigen is known for these TCRs. Assay: immunoSEQ multiplex PCR; the TCRdb copy retains only in-frame clones and omits some. The sample lists over 50,000 clones; approximately 76% were seen once. The material was PBMCs, obtained from a glioma patient whose treatment included an IDH1 peptide vaccine. The source of these receptors is a woman between 40 and 50 years old with glioma. Some clones in this sample may be carry-over from other donors' samples. Each CDR3 is given with its conserved first and last residue. The order of the fields is clone size, V gene, D gene, J gene, CDR3 DNA, CDR3 protein. D genes are given only for firm matches. Size tells how often a clone was seen (once, few, many) or the class of an expanded clone, and some rows leave it out.

-	TRBV19	-	TRBJ2-1	TGTGCCAGTAGTATAGAGACGGTGGTGGGGTGGAATGAGCAGTTCTTC	CASSIETVVGWNEQFF
-	TRBV19	-	TRBJ2-5	TGTGCCAGTAGTATATATGGGGTTTCAGGGAGAGAGACCCAGTACTTC	CASSIYGVSGRETQYF
-	TRBV5-1	TRBD1	TRBJ1-2	TGCGCCAGCAGCTTAAAAACAGGGGCGAGAGGCTACACCTTC	CASSLKTGARGYTF
-	TRBV2	-	TRBJ1-1	TGTGCCAGCTGTGTGGGTGCTGGGGCCACTGAGGCTTTCTTT	CASCVGAGATEAFF
-	TRBV5-4	-	TRBJ1-4	TGTGCCAGCAGCTCAGGCGTGTCAACTAATGAAAAACTGTTTTTT	CASSSGVSTNEKLFF
-	TRBV2	-	TRBJ1-4	TGTGCCAGCAGTGGGCGGACCGAGGATAACGAAAAACTGTTTTTT	CASSGRTEDNEKLFF
-	TRBV5-6	TRBD1	TRBJ1-1	TGTGCCAGCGGGAGGACAGGGCGATTTGTACCTGAAGCTTTCTTT	CASGRTGRFVPEAFF
-	TRBV6-1	-	TRBJ2-7	TGTGCCAGCAGGAGGGGGACTGAGGCCTACGAGCAGTACTTC	CASRRGTEAYEQYF
-	TRBV7-6	TRBD1	TRBJ1-3	TGTGCCAGCAGCTTGGGACAGGGCTTCTCTGGAAACACCATATATTTT	CASSLGQGFSGNTIYF
-	TRBV9	TRBD1	TRBJ1-1	TGTGCCAGCAGCGCCACCGGGACAGAGAACACTGAAGCTTTCTTT	CASSATGTENTEAFF
-	TRBV6-1	-	TRBJ2-1	TGTGCCAGCAGTGAATTTGTGAATGAGCAGTTCTTC	CASSEFVNEQFF
-	TRBV5-5	-	TRBJ1-1	TGTGCCAGCAGCTTACTCACTCACACTGAAGCTTTCTTT	CASSLLTHTEAFF
-	TRBV2	TRBD1	TRBJ1-2	TGTGCCAGCGCCGGGACAGGCTATGGCTACACCTTC	CASAGTGYGYTF
-	TRBV4-3	TRBD1	TRBJ1-2	TGCGCCAGCAGCCAAGCGACAGGGTTTGTTAACTATGGCTACACCTTC	CASSQATGFVNYGYTF
-	TRBV10-1	-	TRBJ2-7	TGCGCCAGCAGTGAGTCGGGAGGCTACGAGCAGTACTTC	CASSESGGYEQYF
-	TRBV9	TRBD1	TRBJ1-5	TGTGCCAGCAGCCCGGGACAGCCAAACAATCAGCCCCAGCATTTT	CASSPGQPNNQPQHF
-	TRBV20-1	-	TRBJ2-3	TGCAGCGTCCCGGGTACGCAGTATTTT	CSVPGTQYF
-	TRBV4-1	TRBD1	TRBJ2-7	TGCGCCAGCAGCCCTGCCCACCAGGGGGTCTACGAGCAGTACTTC	CASSPAHQGVYEQYF
-	TRBV12-2	-	TRBJ2-2	TGTGCAAGTCGCTTAGATGTGGGTCAGCCCACCGGGGAGCTGTTTTTT	CASRLDVGQPTGELFF
-	TRBV27	-	TRBJ1-4	TGTGCCAGCGCGAGGGGCACGTTAATTGCAACTAATGAAAAACTGTTTTTT	CASARGTLIATNEKLFF
-	TRBV30	-	TRBJ1-6	TGTGCCTGGAGTGTGGGTCAGGGTCGTTCACCCCCCCACTTT	CAWSVGQGRSPPHF
-	TRBV5-6	-	TRBJ1-4	TGTGCCAGCAGCTGGGGGCTATCGGGGGGGTTAAATGAAAAACTGTTTTTT	CASSWGLSGGLNEKLFF
-	TRBV14	TRBD1	TRBJ1-2	TGTGCCAGCAGCCTTCGACAGGGGGATGGCTACACCTTC	CASSLRQGDGYTF
many	TRBV27	-	TRBJ1-5	TGTGCCAGCAGACCGGGGGGTACCAATCAGCCCCAGCATTTT	CASRPGGTNQPQHF
-	TRBV6-4	-	TRBJ1-1	TGTGCCAGCAGTGACTCAGGGGAAGGCACTGAAGCTTTCTTT	CASSDSGEGTEAFF
few	TRBV6-4	TRBD2	TRBJ2-1	TGTGCCAGCAGTCGGAACGGGGGGGGTAATGAGCAGTTCTTC	CASSRNGGGNEQFF
-	TRBV10-1	-	TRBJ2-3	TGCGCCAGCAGTTCGACCTCAGATACGCAGTATTTT	CASSSTSDTQYF
once	TRBV5-1	-	TRBJ1-2	TGCGCCAGCAGCTTGGGAGGGACTCGGGATGGCTACACCTTC	CASSLGGTRDGYTF
few	TRBV2	-	TRBJ1-5	TGTGCCAGCAAACGTAGGGGCAATCAGCCCCAGCATTTT	CASKRRGNQPQHF
-	TRBV7-9	-	TRBJ2-3	TGTGCCAGCAGCCTTGGCGGGATCACAGATACGCAGTATTTT	CASSLGGITDTQYF
-	TRBV7-9	-	TRBJ1-5	TGTGCCAGCAGCTTAAGTGGGGGCGGCAATCAGCCCCAGCATTTT	CASSLSGGGNQPQHF
-	TRBV19	TRBD1	TRBJ1-4	TGTGCCAGTAGTTCCTCGGACAGGGGGCCACTGTTTTTT	CASSSSDRGPLFF
-	TRBV19	TRBD1	TRBJ1-4	TGTGCCAGTAGTCTACAGGGGGCTGGTGAAAAACTGTTTTTT	CASSLQGAGEKLFF
-	TRBV19	TRBD1	TRBJ2-4	TGTGCCAGTACCAGGGGACAGGGGGGGGACATTCAGTACTTC	CASTRGQGGDIQYF
-	TRBV6-5	TRBD2	TRBJ2-1	TGTGCCAGCAAGCGGGACGGAAGCTCCTACAATGAGCAGTTCTTC	CASKRDGSSYNEQFF
-	TRBV29-1	-	TRBJ2-7	TGCAGCGTCCGGGACTCCTACGAGCAGTACTTC	CSVRDSYEQYF
-	TRBV19	-	TRBJ2-1	TGTGCCAGTAGTCCTAGGCAGTTTAATGAGCAGTTCTTC	CASSPRQFNEQFF
-	TRBV5-1	-	TRBJ1-1	TGCGCCAGCAGCTTCAGGGACACTGAAGCTTTCTTT	CASSFRDTEAFF
-	TRBV27	-	TRBJ1-2	TGTGCCAGCAGTCAATCACAGCGTAACTATGGCTACACCTTC	CASSQSQRNYGYTF
-	TRBV6-1	TRBD1	TRBJ1-5	TGTGCCAGCAGGGCTTCAGGGGGTCATCAGCCCCAGCATTTT	CASRASGGHQPQHF
few	TRBV7-9	-	TRBJ1-4	TGTGCCAGCAGCATTCCAGGGGTAGCTAATGAAAAACTGTTTTTT	CASSIPGVANEKLFF
-	TRBV7-2	TRBD1	TRBJ1-6	TGTGCCAGCAGCTTAGCAGGGGGCAATTCACCCCTCCACTTT	CASSLAGGNSPLHF
-	TRBV27	TRBD1	TRBJ1-5	TGTGCCAGCAGTGGACAGGGGACACCCCAGCATTTT	CASSGQGTPQHF
few	TRBV20-1	-	TRBJ1-2	TGCAGTGCCAAGCAGGGAAGTGGCTACACCTTC	CSAKQGSGYTF
-	TRBV19	-	TRBJ1-3	TGTGCCAGTAGTCGCGGGGGCTCTGGAAACACCATATATTTT	CASSRGGSGNTIYF
-	TRBV13	-	TRBJ1-1	TGTGCCAGCAGCTCGCAGGGGACTGAAGCTTTCTTT	CASSSQGTEAFF
-	TRBV5-1	-	TRBJ2-3	TGCGCCAGCACACTACCAGATACGCAGTATTTT	CASTLPDTQYF
-	TRBV29-1	-	TRBJ1-3	TGCAGCGTCTCCCGATGGGAGTCTGGAAACACCATATATTTT	CSVSRWESGNTIYF
-	TRBV7-9	-	TRBJ1-4	TGTGCCAGCAGCTTAGCTGGGATCCGCCAAAAACTGTTTTTT	CASSLAGIRQKLFF
few	TRBV18	-	TRBJ1-5	TGTGCCAGCTCACCACAAACGGGGCAGCCCCAGCATTTT	CASSPQTGQPQHF